The 8 T cell receptor beta chains given below trace back to one sample, sequenced in a study of T cells in women clearing cervical HPV infection. The protocol was immunoSEQ multiplex PCR, while the TCRdb copy is restricted to in-frame clones and leaves out a portion. The sample has some 46,000 clones, and its top ten clones hold about 40%. The sample comprised blood buffy coat. Every receptor here comes from a woman aged 18 to 75 with a cervical HPV16 infection that either progressed to CIN3+ or cleared (not recorded which).

About this clone: The read halts 3 residues ahead of the CDR3 end, with the missing end drawn from the germline J gene. The genes are TRBV11-2 and TRBJ1-5; D is uncertain. V lost 2 bases and J lost 5, with 7 bases in between. Germline V gene lookup returns CDR1 SGHAT and CDR2 FQNNGV. This CDR3 is built from 13 residues. This CDR3 reads CASSLKGDQPQHF. Partial CDR3 DNA: TGTGCCAGCAGCTTAAAGGGCGATCAGCCC.

Worth noting for this clone: Read sequence stops 3 residues before the CDR3 end, and the germline J gene provides the missing end. V and J are TRBV6-1 and TRBJ1-2; D call uncertain. Per germline, CDR1 MNHNS and CDR2 SASEGT. The length of the CDR3 is 13 residues. The CDR3 bases that were read are TGTGCCAGCAGTGCCCTAGTTAGTTACGAC. This codes for CASSALVSYD. The complete CDR3 reads CASSALVSYDYTF.

Comment on this clone: The CDR3 end lies 3 residues beyond the end of the read and is filled in from the germline J gene. The genes are TRBV30 and TRBJ1-4; no clear D. The CDR3 is 15 residues long. V dropped 0 bases and J dropped 8 bases, with 16 bases sitting between them. CDR1 and CDR2 (germline): GTSNPN, SVGIG (reference sequence). CDR3 DNA (partial): TGTGCCTGGAGTGTAGAGGGTATACGATACGAAAAA. Amino acids: CAWSVEGIRYEK. The CDR3 in full is CAWSVEGIRYEKLFF.

Concerning this clone itself: Read coverage stops 3 residues before the CDR3 terminus; the germline J gene supplies the remainder. The sample contains more than one DNA sequence encoding this CDR3. The gene calls are TRBV19 and TRBJ2-1, with 10 positions matching TRBD2. J gave up 0 bases and V 5 bases, and 4 bases lay outside the gene matches. This CDR3 is 16 amino acids long. Germline V lookup: CDR1 LNHDA, CDR2 SQIVND (reference sequence). CDR3 loop: CASSLGLALSYNEQFF. The CDR3 bases that were read are TGTGCCAGTAGTCTGGGACTAGCGCTCTCCTACAATGAG.

About this clone: The read ends 3 residues before the CDR3 terminus; that terminus is restored from the germline J gene. The chain couples TRBV7-9 to TRBJ1-2; the D is unclear. The CDR3 spans 14 residues. Germline assignment: CDR1 SEHNR and CDR2 FQNEAQ (reference sequence). The CDR3 sequence is CASSPSGRIYDYTF. CDR3 DNA (partial): TGTGCCAGTTCGCCTAGCGGGAGGATCTACGAC.

As regards this clone: Sequencing ends 3 residues short of the CDR3 end; the germline J gene provides the rest. The V and J genes are TRBV6-2 or TRBV6-3 and TRBJ1-5; the match to TRBD1 covers 7 bases. Trimming removed 4 bases from V and 1 base from J; junction bases left unmatched: 1. CDR1 and CDR2 (germline): MNHEY, SVGEGT. CDR3 length equals 14 residues. CDR3 bases read: TGTGCCAGCAGTTTGGGACAGAGCAATCAGCCC. As protein: CASSLGQSNQP. The entire CDR3 reads CASSLGQSNQPQHF.

Remarks on this clone: The CDR3 end falls 3 residues outside the read, so it is completed with the germline J gene. The chain joins TRBV20-1 to TRBJ2-7; the match to TRBD2 covers 9 bases. Germline-derived CDR1 and CDR2 are DFQATT and SNEGSKA (reference sequence). The CDR3 is 16 residues long. V was pared by 6 bases and J by 6 bases, with 18 bases of the junction left unmatched. The covered CDR3 bases are TGCAGTGCAAGGTTCTCGGGCGGGAGGGAGCTAGGCGAG. This translates into CSARFSGGRELGE. The entire CDR3 reads CSARFSGGRELGEQYF.

As regards this clone: The read ends 3 residues early relative to the CDR3; the germline J gene fills the gap. V is TRBV20-1 and J is TRBJ2-5, with D unclear. This CDR3 spans 10 amino acids. Deletions cut 3 bases from V and 3 bases from J, with 2 bases between. Germline-derived CDR1 and CDR2 are DFQATT and SNEGSKA (reference sequence). CDR3 sequence: CSASEETQYF. The sequenced CDR3 bases are TGCAGTGCTAGCGAAGAGACC.